This entry lists 9 T cell receptor beta chains sequenced from one sample in a study of blood T cell repertoires in COVID-19. Some clones are missing from TCRdb's copy, which holds only in-frame ones; the method was immunoSEQ multiplex PCR. In the table there are about 480,000 clones, about 89% of which are singletons. What was sequenced was peripheral blood. These receptors all come from a woman aged 50 to 65 with COVID-19, enrolled during active disease.

Of note for this clone: The junction departs from germline at one end; a sequencing error may be responsible. Here the CDR3 DNA reads TGTGCCATCAGTGAGGGGGCAGGGGACAATAAGCCCCAGCATTTT. Protein: CAISEGAGDNKPQHF. The rearrangement joins TRBV10-3 to TRBJ1-5; the D gene is possibly TRBD1 (6 bases). The CDR3 length is 15 residues. CDR1 and CDR2 (germline): ENHRY, SYGVKD.

The CDR3 loop is CAWSLPQGLDTEAFF. CDR3 DNA: TGTGCCTGGAGTCTACCACAGGGGCTAGACACTGAAGCTTTCTTT. The V gene is TRBV30, the J gene TRBJ1-1; 7 positions agree with TRBD1. Trimming removed 2 bases from V and 3 bases from J; junction bases left unmatched: 9. CDR1 is GTSNPN, CDR2 SVGIG, per germline (reference sequence). This CDR3 contains 15 residues.

The chain has TRBV4-1 and TRBJ2-2; 9 nucleotides agree with TRBD1. This CDR3 contains 20 residues. The V gene end was trimmed by 4 bases and the J gene end by 5 bases; junction bases not matched to a gene: 20. Germline CDR1 MGHRA, CDR2 YSYEKL. The CDR3 region is CASSPIVMGQGLGGTGELFF. CDR3 DNA sequence: TGCGCCAGCAGCCCCATCGTAATGGGACAGGGCTTAGGGGGGACCGGGGAGCTGTTTTTT.

This chain connects TRBV10-2 to TRBJ1-5, with 7 bases that match TRBD1. Germline values: CDR1 WSHSY, CDR2 SAAADI. The CDR3 length is 14 residues. The ends lost 0 bases at V and 6 bases at J; junction bases unmatched: 2. CDR3 region: CASSESGGTQPQHF. Written as DNA, the CDR3 is TGCGCCAGCAGTGAGTCAGGGGGCACTCAGCCCCAGCATTTT.

The gene calls are TRBV28 and TRBJ1-5; 8 positions agree with TRBD1. Germline values: CDR1 MDHEN, CDR2 SYDVKM. The V segment lost 5 bases and the J segment 2 bases; nucleotides outside the gene matches: 11. The CDR3 spans 17 residues. The CDR3 spells CASSMLQGGIGNQPQHF. The CDR3 bases are TGTGCCAGCAGTATGTTACAGGGGGGAATCGGCAATCAGCCCCAGCATTTT.

The chain is built from TRBV6-5 and TRBJ2-1; D perhaps matches TRBD2 (6 bases). Deletions cut 0 bases from V and 5 bases from J, with 11 bases between. Germline CDR1 MNHEY, CDR2 SVGAGI. The CDR3 runs 15 residues. CDR3 DNA sequence: TGTGCCAGCAGTTACTCGGAGGGAACCCACAATGAGCAGTTCTTC. It yields the protein CASSYSEGTHNEQFF.

This chain connects TRBV7-6 to TRBJ1-1; no firm D call. Germline assignment: CDR1 SGHVS and CDR2 FNYEAQ. With 7 bases removed from V and 2 bases from J, the gap between germline ends came to 11 bases. CDR3 length equals 13 residues. Here the CDR3 DNA reads TGTGCCAGCATGGTCGACATAAACACTGAAGCTTTCTTT. It encodes CASMVDINTEAFF.

In DNA, the CDR3 is TGTGCCATCAGCAGACAGGGGAAAGGGTATGGCTACACCTTC. Its protein product is CAISRQGKGYGYTF. The chain links TRBV10-3 to TRBJ1-2; 8 bases line up with TRBD1. This CDR3 comprises 14 residues. Per the germline V gene, CDR1 is ENHRY and CDR2 is SYGVKD. V trimming: 6 bases; J trimming: 5 bases; junction bases outside the gene matches: 8.

The V call is TRBV7-7, the J call TRBJ2-5; 8 nucleotides match TRBD1. Trimming cost V 2 bases and J 3 bases; bases outside gene matches: 2. The CDR3 runs 14 residues. Germline V gene sequence: CDR1 SSHAT, CDR2 FNYEAQ (reference sequence). The CDR3 reads CASSLRTGKETQYF. CDR3 sequence (DNA): TGTGCCAGCAGCTTAAGGACAGGGAAAGAGACCCAGTACTTC.